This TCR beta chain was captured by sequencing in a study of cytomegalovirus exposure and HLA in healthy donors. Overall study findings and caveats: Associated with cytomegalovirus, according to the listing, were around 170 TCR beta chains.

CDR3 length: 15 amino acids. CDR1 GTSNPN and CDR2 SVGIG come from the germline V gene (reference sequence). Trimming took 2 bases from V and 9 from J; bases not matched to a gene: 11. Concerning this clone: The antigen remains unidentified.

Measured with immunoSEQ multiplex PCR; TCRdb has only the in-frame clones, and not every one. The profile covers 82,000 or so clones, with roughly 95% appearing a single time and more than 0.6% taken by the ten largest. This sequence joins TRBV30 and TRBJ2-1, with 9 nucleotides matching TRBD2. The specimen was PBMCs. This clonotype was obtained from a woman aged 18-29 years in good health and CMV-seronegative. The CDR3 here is CAWSYQIAGAVEQFF. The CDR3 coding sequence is TGTGCCTGGAGTTATCAGATAGCGGGAGCTGTTGAGCAGTTCTTC.